The 26 T cell receptor beta chains in this list originate from one sample, sequenced in a study of PD-1 blockade in mismatch repair-deficient tumors. TCRdb's copy holds only in-frame clones and misses some; the assay was immunoSEQ multiplex PCR. The sample yields around 40,000 clones, roughly 80% seen once. The input for sequencing was peripheral blood, taken 4 weeks after starting pembrolizumab. The receptors here all came from an adult with mismatch repair-deficient cancer.

The chain has TRBV19 and TRBJ2-1; unclear D gene. The CDR3 contains 16 residues. CDR1 and CDR2 from the germline V gene are LNHDA and SQIVND (reference sequence). With 4 bases removed from V and 8 bases from J, the gap between germline ends came to 21 bases. In DNA form, the CDR3 reads TGTGCCAGTAGTACTTTTGACTCATTCCTACTCGATGAGCAGTTCTTC. Amino acids: CASSTFDSFLLDEQFF.

The chain employs TRBV25-1 and TRBJ2-1; 12 nucleotides agree with TRBD2. This CDR3 is built from 16 residues. Germline CDR1 and CDR2: MGHDK and SYGVNS. Germline trimming cut 10 bases from V and 8 bases from J; bases unmatched to any gene: 15. The CDR3 loop reads CANLPRLAGVSHEQFF. The CDR3 coding sequence is TGTGCCAACCTACCCAGACTAGCGGGAGTTAGCCATGAGCAGTTCTTC.

This chain joins TRBV7-6 and TRBJ2-5; D remains ambiguous. CDR1 is SGHVS, CDR2 FNYEAQ, per germline. V was pared by 5 bases and J by 5 bases, with 12 bases between. CDR3 length: 13 amino acids. CDR3 in DNA: TGTGCCAGCAGCGGACGACATGGGGAGACCCAGTACTTC. Protein: CASSGRHGETQYF. The variable domain in full, completed from reference TRBV7-6 and TRBJ2-5, reads GAGVSQSPRYKVTKRGQDVALRCDPISGHVSLYWYRQALGQGPEFLTYFNYEAQQDKSGLPNDRFSAERPEGSISTLTIQRTEQRDSAMYRCASSGRHGETQYFGPGTRLLVL.

The J gene is TRBJ2-1, the V gene TRBV29-1; 10 positions match TRBD2. This CDR3 contains 15 residues. V dropped 4 bases and J dropped 4; count of bases not matched to a gene: 7. Germline V lookup: CDR1 SQVTM, CDR2 ANQGSEA. CDR3 residues: CSVVLPGLAYNEQFF. The CDR3 region has the DNA TGCAGCGTTGTACTCCCGGGACTAGCGTACAATGAGCAGTTCTTC.

DNA for the CDR3: TGCGCCAGCAGCTTGGAAGCGGGAGGTTCCTACAATGAGCAGTTCTTC. Amino acids: CASSLEAGGSYNEQFF. The rearrangement joins TRBV5-1 to TRBJ2-1; 9 nucleotides line up with TRBD2. V gave up 0 bases and J gave up 1 base; unmatched junction bases: 2. Germline CDR1 and CDR2: SGHRS and YFSETQ. The CDR3 covers 16 residues.

This clone appeared a few times. The rearrangement uses TRBV2 and TRBJ1-2; D unresolved. The germline CDR1 and CDR2 sequences are SNHLY and FYNNEI. Trimming removed 1 base at V and 5 bases at J, with 5 bases between. The length of the CDR3 is 12 residues. The CDR3 region has the DNA TGTGCCAGCAGTGAAGGGCAATATGGCTACACCTTC. Encoded protein: CASSEGQYGYTF.

V and J are TRBV4-1 and TRBJ2-7, with D maybe TRBD2 (6 bases). The CDR3 is made up of 18 amino acids. The V gene's germline CDR1 is MGHRA and CDR2 YSYEKL. With 2 bases removed from V and 4 bases from J, the gap between germline ends came to 24 bases. CDR3 loop: CASSQLKLIRGTVYEQYF. CDR3 DNA: TGCGCCAGCAGCCAACTAAAATTAATCCGCGGGACCGTGTACGAGCAGTACTTC.

This chain links TRBV2 with TRBJ2-5, with TRBD1 matching 8 bases. Germline V gene data show CDR1 as SNHLY and CDR2 as FYNNEI. The CDR3 spans 14 residues. The J segment lost 4 bases and the V segment lost 6 bases, leaving 7 bases of the junction unmatched. The CDR3 nucleotides read TGTGCCAGCAGAGGACAGGGAGTGGGAGAGACCCAGTACTTC. The encoded protein is CASRGQGVGETQYF.

This clone occurred once. The J gene is TRBJ2-6, the V gene TRBV4-3, with 8 positions matching TRBD2. Germline V gene sequence: CDR1 LGHNA, CDR2 YSLEER. There are 17 residues in the CDR3. The V and J ends lost 3 bases and 0 bases, in that order; junction bases with no gene match: 4. CDR3 loop: CASSQVAGRSGANVLTF. The CDR3 DNA sequence: TGCGCCAGCAGCCAGGTAGCGGGGCGCTCTGGGGCCAACGTCCTGACTTTC.

The chain uses TRBV12-2 and TRBJ1-1; no check of the table's D call, TRBD1, against the DNA was made. TRBV12-2 is labeled a pseudogene. The CDR3 has 17 residues. CDR3 sequence: CASRLVPPRTVNTEAFF. The CDR3 coding sequence is TGTGCAAGTCGCTTAGTTCCTCCAAGGACAGTGAACACTGAAGCTTTCTTT.

Only one count was recorded for this clone. The rearrangement links TRBV6-5 to TRBJ1-5; 7 bases match TRBD1. The J segment lost 0 bases and the V segment lost 6 bases, leaving 5 bases of the junction unmatched. CDR1 and CDR2 from the germline V gene are MNHEY and SVGAGI. There are 15 residues in the CDR3. In DNA, the CDR3 is TGTGCCAGCAGACGGGACAGTTATAGCAATCAGCCCCAGCATTTT. Residues: CASRRDSYSNQPQHF.

The rearrangement uses TRBV6-5 and TRBJ2-7; 8 bases are shared with TRBD2. CDR3 size: 14 residues. With V trimmed by 5 bases and J by 5 bases, 8 bases remained unmatched. Germline V CDR1 and CDR2: MNHEY, SVGAGI. The CDR3 sequence is CASSLTGGGDEQYF. CDR3 DNA: TGTGCCAGCAGTCTAACGGGAGGGGGGGACGAGCAGTACTTC.

In nucleotides, the CDR3 is TGTGCCAGCAGCGGCGACCCGGGACTAGCGGACCAAGAGACCCAGTACTTC. As protein: CASSGDPGLADQETQYF. The chain links TRBV9 to TRBJ2-5, with 11 bases matching TRBD2. The CDR3 length is 17 residues. Losses at the gene ends were 3 bases for V and 0 bases for J; bases not matched to a gene: 7. CDR1 SGDLS and CDR2 YYNGEE come from the germline V gene.

This chain connects TRBV7-9 to TRBJ1-2; possibly TRBD1 for D (5 bases). The CDR3 is 14 amino acids. V lost 5 bases and J 3 bases, leaving 13 bases between the germline ends. CDR1 is SEHNR, CDR2 FQNEAQ, per germline (reference sequence). CDR3 nucleotide sequence: TGTGCCAGCAGCCCCGGGACGCCTTACTATGGCTACACCTTC. Protein product: CASSPGTPYYGYTF.

The chain couples TRBV5-4 to TRBJ1-2; TRBD1 might be the D (6 bases). The CDR3 sequence is 15 residues long. Trimming removed 0 bases at V and 5 bases at J, with 14 bases between. The V gene's germline CDR1 is SGHNT and CDR2 YYREEE (reference sequence). Here the CDR3 reads CASSLGVRGNYGYTF. The CDR3 DNA is TGTGCCAGCAGCTTGGGGGTCAGGGGCAATTATGGCTACACCTTC.

This clone was counted between two and nine times. The chain uses TRBV7-9 and TRBJ1-1, with TRBD1 identical over 8 bases. CDR1 and CDR2 from the germline V gene are SEHNR and FQNEAQ (reference sequence). This CDR3 is built from 14 residues. The trim removed 7 bases at V and 1 base at J, leaving 5 bases unmatched. CDR3 sequence (DNA): TGTGCCAGCAACCCCGGACAGGGGAACACTGAAGCTTTCTTT. Protein product: CASNPGQGNTEAFF.

The CDR3 DNA sequence: TGTGCCAGTAGATTGCAGTCTGGGGGAGGCGAGGAGCTGTTTTTT. Its protein is CASRLQSGGGEELFF. The rearrangement links TRBV19 to TRBJ2-2, with a tentative D call TRBD2 (6 bases). Trimming took 6 bases from V and 10 from J, leaving 21 bases between them. There are 15 residues in the CDR3. From germline, CDR1 is LNHDA and CDR2 SQIVND (reference sequence).

This chain joins TRBV6-5 and TRBJ2-7; D remains unclear. Germline CDR1 is MNHEY and CDR2 is SVGAGI. The CDR3 consists of 15 residues. With 4 bases removed from V and 0 bases from J, the gap between germline ends came to 13 bases. This CDR3 is CASSSHSLSSYEQYF. As DNA, the CDR3 is TGTGCCAGCAGTTCTCACTCACTGAGCTCCTACGAGCAGTACTTC.

The V call is TRBV7-2, the J call TRBJ2-2; D is perhaps TRBD2 (8 bases). Trimming stripped 2 bases from V and 6 bases from J, with 16 bases between. The CDR3 loop spans 16 amino acids. Per germline, CDR1 SGHTA and CDR2 FQGNSA. CDR3 bases: TGTGCCAGCAGCTTAACTAGCGGAACAGGGGCCGGGGAGCTGTTTTTT. Protein sequence: CASSLTSGTGAGELFF.

This clone was detected only once. The rearrangement uses TRBV7-9 and TRBJ1-2, with D tentatively TRBD1 (5 bases). Germline V gives CDR1 SEHNR, CDR2 FQNEAQ (reference sequence). V lost 3 bases and J lost 9, with 14 bases in between. CDR3 length equals 13 residues. The DNA for the CDR3 is TGTGCCAGCAGCTTTAATGCGGGGGAGAGCTACACCTTC. Translating gives CASSFNAGESYTF. Looking up the rest from reference TRBV7-9 and TRBJ1-2 gives the full variable domain: DTGVSQNPRHKITKRGQNVTFRCDPISEHNRLYWYRQTLGQGPEFLTYFQNEAQLEKSRLLSDRFSAERPKGSFSTLEIQRTEQGDSAMYLCASSFNAGESYTFGSGTRLTVV.

The chain recombines TRBV4-2 with TRBJ2-2; TRBD1 matches at 9 bases. Germline trimming cut 5 bases from V and 5 bases from J; bases unmatched to any gene: 6. CDR3 length: 15 amino acids. In germline, CDR1 is LGHNA, CDR2 YNFKEQ. As DNA, the CDR3 is TGTGCCAGCAGCGACCGGGACAGGGTGACCGGGGAGCTGTTTTTT. It is translated as CASSDRDRVTGELFF.

This chain joins TRBV6-6 and TRBJ2-7, with a weak D call TRBD1 (5 bases). The CDR3 spans 13 residues. V was clipped by 7 bases and J by 0 bases, with 10 bases between them. Germline CDR1 is MNHNY and CDR2 is SVGAGI (reference sequence). The CDR3, as DNA: TGTGCCAGCATCCCCCAGGGCTCCTACGAGCAGTACTTC. Translating it yields CASIPQGSYEQYF.

This sequence joins TRBV18 and TRBJ2-3; D remains ambiguous. The CDR3 has 14 residues. Between the trimmed V and J ends, which lost 5 bases and 2 bases, there was a span of 11 bases. From germline, CDR1 is KGHSH and CDR2 LQKENI. The CDR3 DNA is TGTGCCAGCTCATCCGGTTGGAACACAGATACGCAGTATTTT. This encodes CASSSGWNTDTQYF. Drawing the rest from reference TRBV18 and TRBJ2-3, the complete variable domain is NAGVMQNPRHLVRRRGQEARLRCSPMKGHSHVYWYRQLPEEGLKFMVYLQKENIIDESGMPKERFSAEFPKEGPSILRIQQVVRGDSAAYFCASSSGWNTDTQYFGPGTRLTVL.

This chain joins TRBV10-3 and TRBJ1-2, with D unresolved. Trimming shortened V by 6 bases and J by 1 base, and 6 bases separated the two germline ends. There are 12 residues in the CDR3. Germline CDR1 ENHRY, CDR2 SYGVKD. Here the CDR3 DNA reads TGTGCCATCAGGACGTTTAACTATGGCTACACCTTC. Protein sequence: CAIRTFNYGYTF.

This chain connects TRBV4-3 to TRBJ2-7; 8 bases are shared with TRBD1. The CDR3 sequence is 15 residues long. V trimming: 1 base; J trimming: 5 bases; junction bases outside the gene matches: 7. Germline V gene sequence: CDR1 LGHNA, CDR2 YSLEER. The DNA of the CDR3 is TGCGCCAGCAGCCAAGGACAGGGGTTGGTAGACGAGCAGTACTTC. Protein sequence: CASSQGQGLVDEQYF.

This chain connects TRBV5-1 to TRBJ2-1; TRBD1 is a possible D gene (5 bases). Deletions cut 4 bases from V and 7 bases from J, with 9 bases between. The CDR3 runs 12 residues. Germline CDR1 reads SGHRS; CDR2 reads YFSETQ. CDR3 in amino acids: CASSGRVNEQFF. For the CDR3, the DNA is TGCGCCAGCAGCGGCAGGGTAAATGAGCAGTTCTTC. The full variable domain, its missing parts supplied by reference TRBV5-1 and TRBJ2-1, is KAGVTQTPRYLIKTRGQQVTLSCSPISGHRSVSWYQQTPGQGLQFLFEYFSETQRNKGNFPGRFSGRQFSNSRSEMNVSTLELGDSALYLCASSGRVNEQFFGPGTRLTVL.